This T cell receptor (beta chain) stems from a study of blood T cell repertoires in COVID-19. Study as a whole: The United States, Italy and Spain provided the acute and convalescent COVID-19 samples. The analysed material was cDNA or gDNA that came from T cells, B-cell-depleted T cells, or PBMCs.

The CDR3 is made up of 11 amino acids. Trimming took off 7 bases at V and 4 bases at J, with 8 bases between the two ends. Germline V gene sequence: CDR1 GTSNPN, CDR2 SVGIG (reference sequence). In the source study's methods: Reference gene primer amplification gave nucleated cell count estimates. Some clones are missing from TCRdb's copy, which holds only in-frame ones; the method was immunoSEQ multiplex PCR. V and J calls and clone size are those listed in that table; D and trimming were worked out from the DNA. The sample lists about 250,000 clones, 80% to 90% seen once, with 4% to 5% in the top ten.

Sequences were obtained from peripheral blood. The sequence derives from a woman between 40 and 50 years old who had recovered from COVID-19. The rearrangement uses TRBV30 and TRBJ2-1; D may be TRBD2 (5 bases). The CDR3: CALDSYNEQFF. The CDR3 DNA sequence: TGTGCCTTGGACTCTTACAATGAGCAGTTCTTC.